This T cell receptor beta chain was sequenced for a study of identical twins. TCRdb processed the 5' RACE reads anew with MiXCR; each CDR3 protein has one entry. The table has around 230,000 distinct CDR3 sequences, roughly 7.1% seen once. In its sample, this clonotype was seen a few times. Germline assignment: CDR1 SGHDT and CDR2 YYEEEE. Trimming left V 2 bases short and J 6 bases short, with 15 bases between. The CDR3 spans 15 residues. These data were likewise used in another study, on T cells expressing NK-cell markers. From that study: The share of CD8+ T cells held by dominant NKG2C+ clonotypes was about 1.0-7.5% in about 6 donors.

J is TRBJ2-1 and V is TRBV5-6, with D possibly TRBD2 on 7 matching bases. The receptor comes from a woman between 18 and 29 years old in good health. The sample taken for sequencing was CD8+ T cells sorted from blood. CDR3 region: CASSFWGGSGNEQFF. CDR3 DNA sequence: TGTGCCAGCAGCTTCTGGGGGGGCTCTGGCAATGAGCAGTTCTTC.